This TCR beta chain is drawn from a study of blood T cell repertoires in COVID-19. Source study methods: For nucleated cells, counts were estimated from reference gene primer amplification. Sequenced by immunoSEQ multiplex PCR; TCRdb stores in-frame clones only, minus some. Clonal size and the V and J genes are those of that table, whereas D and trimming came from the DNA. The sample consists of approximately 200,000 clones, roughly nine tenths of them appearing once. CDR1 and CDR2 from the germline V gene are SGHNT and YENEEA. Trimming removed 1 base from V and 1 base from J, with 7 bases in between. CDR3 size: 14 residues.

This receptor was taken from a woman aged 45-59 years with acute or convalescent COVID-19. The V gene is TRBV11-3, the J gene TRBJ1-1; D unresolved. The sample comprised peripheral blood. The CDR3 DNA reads TGTGCCAGCAGCTTAGCTCAGGAGAACACTGAAGCTTTCTTT. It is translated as CASSLAQENTEAFF. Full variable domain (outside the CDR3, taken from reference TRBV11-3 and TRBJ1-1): EAGVVQSPRYKIIEKKQPVAFWCNPISGHNTLYWYLQNLGQGPELLIRYENEEAVDDSQLPKDRFSAERLKGVDSTLKIQPAELGDSAVYLCASSLAQENTEAFFGQGTRLTVV.